Below are 25 T cell receptor beta chains sequenced from a single sample in a study of tumor and adjacent non-tumor tissue in lung cancer. The template was RNA from unsorted bulk tissue. The library came from three nested PCR rounds adapted from ARM-PCR protocols. TCRdb reprocessed the multiplex PCR reads via MiXCR and lists one record per CDR3 protein. Of about 78,000 distinct CDR3 sequences listed, 65% to 90% are singletons. The sequencing input was lung tumor tissue. The receptors shown here come from a woman between 45 and 65 years old with non-small cell lung cancer.

With regard to this clonotype: The junction does not match germline at one end; this may be a read error. Here the CDR3 DNA reads TGCCCCAGCAGCCAAGAAAGGTACAGGTCGAACACTGAAGCTTTCTTT. Protein sequence: CPSSQERYRSNTEAFF. The chain employs TRBV4-1 and TRBJ1-1, with D possibly TRBD1 on 5 matching bases. Germline CDR1 reads MGHRA; CDR2 reads YSYEKL. This CDR3 spans 16 amino acids.

This sequence joins TRBV4-1 and TRBJ1-5; 8 nucleotides match TRBD1. Germline V gives CDR1 MGHRA, CDR2 YSYEKL. The V segment lost 6 bases and the J segment 0 bases; nucleotides outside the gene matches: 16. The CDR3 has 19 amino acids. The CDR3 sequence: CASSTRQGILGYSNQPQHF. The CDR3 DNA reads as TGCGCCAGCAGTACTCGACAGGGGATATTGGGTTATAGCAATCAGCCCCAGCATTTT.

This clonotype has ten or more counts. The rearrangement links TRBV4-1 to TRBJ2-4, with TRBD1 as a possible D gene (6 bases). Germline V CDR1 and CDR2: MGHRA, YSYEKL. The ends were cut back, 3 bases at V and 6 bases at J, with 12 bases in the middle. The CDR3 extends over 14 amino acids. In nucleotides, the CDR3 is TGCGCCAGCAGCCATGACAGGCGACCAAACATTCAGTACTTC. Protein product: CASSHDRRPNIQYF.

This clonotype was seen repeatedly, ten times or more. The chain joins TRBV20-1 to TRBJ2-1; 10 bases match TRBD2. The V gene's germline CDR1 is DFQATT and CDR2 SNEGSKA (reference sequence). This CDR3 has 14 residues. The ends lost 6 bases at V and 13 bases at J; junction bases unmatched: 15. CDR3 DNA: TGCAGTGCAGGAGCGGGAGGGCAGTGGGGGACACAGTTCTTC. As protein: CSAGAGGQWGTQFF.

The chain employs TRBV20-1 and TRBJ2-7; the D gene is possibly TRBD2 (7 bases). The CDR3 has 14 residues. Germline V gives CDR1 DFQATT, CDR2 SNEGSKA (reference sequence). Trimming left V 3 bases short and J 3 bases short, with 15 bases between. CDR3 in DNA: TGCAGTGCTAGGGGGTTGGGGGGGCTCTACGAGCAGTACTTC. It translates to CSARGLGGLYEQYF.

In regard to this clonotype: It is likely a read error, because the conserved phenylalanine at the end of the CDR3 is missing. The limits of the CDR3 on the DNA are not certain, so only TCRdb's listed CDR3 is given. The chain combines TRBV5-6 with TRBJ2-7; the D segment call TRBD2 is taken from the table without a DNA check. The CDR3 comprises 13 residues, both ends counted. Germline CDR1 is SGHDT and CDR2 is YYEEEE. This chain's CDR3 is CASSPAGVGEHYL.

As to this clonotype: A junction boundary mismatches the germline segment, possibly from a read error. This chain connects TRBV6-2 or TRBV6-3 to TRBJ2-1; perhaps TRBD2 as D (6 bases). The V gene's germline CDR1 is MNHEY and CDR2 SVGEGT. This CDR3 has 16 residues. This CDR3 is CASSRAGPSSYNEQLF. The CDR3 DNA follows: TGTGCCAGCAGCCGCGCGGGGCCGAGCTCCTACAATGAGCAGCTCTTC.

About this clonotype: An end of the junction does not agree with germline; a read error may underlie this. The J gene is TRBJ2-7, the V gene TRBV6-1, with 9 bases lining up with TRBD2. The CDR3 spans 14 residues. Germline V CDR1 and CDR2: MNHNS, SASEGT. The CDR3 DNA sequence: TGTACCAGCAGTGGGGGACTAGCCGTCTACGAACAGTACTTC. Translating gives CTSSGGLAVYEQYF.

To note about this clonotype: Compared with germline, one end of the junction differs, possibly owing to a read error. The chain has TRBV11-2 and TRBJ2-1; D might be TRBD1 (5 bases). Germline CDR1 and CDR2: SGHAT and FQNNGV. The CDR3 is 12 amino acids. CDR3 in amino acids: CASSSTRDEQSF. The DNA of the CDR3 is TGTGCCAGCAGCTCTACCAGGGATGAGCAGTCCTTC.

Worth noting for this clonotype: One end of the junction varies from germline; a read error may be responsible. The V gene is TRBV20-1, the J gene TRBJ2-3, with TRBD2 as a possible D gene (6 bases). Germline V CDR1 and CDR2: DFQATT, SNEGSKA (reference sequence). This CDR3 has 12 amino acids. CDR3 protein: CSARETSVTQFF. In DNA form, the CDR3 reads TGTAGTGCCCGGGAGACTAGTGTTACGCAGTTTTTT.

V and J are TRBV10-3 and TRBJ1-2; a possible D gene is TRBD1 (5 bases). CDR3 size: 12 residues. Germline V gene data show CDR1 as ENHRY and CDR2 as SYGVKD. V lost 10 bases and J lost 11, with 20 bases in between. The CDR3: CATLAVGTGYTF. The CDR3 bases are TGTGCCACCCTCGCCGTGGGGACTGGTTACACCTTC.

On this clonotype: Since no conserved phenylalanine or tryptophan closes the CDR3, a read error is the likely cause. CDR3 sequence reads: CASIPAGVDAQYL. The CDR3 nucleotides are TGTGCTAGCATACCAGCGGGAGTTGACGCGCAGTACCTC. The rearrangement joins TRBV11-2 to TRBJ2-7; 8 nucleotides match TRBD2. The CDR3 spans 13 residues. Germline CDR1 SGHAT, CDR2 FQNNGV.

Of note for this clonotype: A read error may account for a junction end that differs from germline. The V and J genes are TRBV4-1 and TRBJ2-1, with D maybe TRBD1 (5 bases). Looked up from germline, CDR1 is MGHRA and CDR2 is YSYEKL. The CDR3 covers 16 residues. Here the CDR3 DNA reads TGCACCAGCAGCCAAGATCCCAGGGAATCCTACAATGTGCAGTTCTTC. Translated: CTSSQDPRESYNVQFF.

Details on this clonotype: This CDR3 is missing its conserved last phenylalanine or tryptophan, likely due to a read error. The V and J genes are TRBV5-6 and TRBJ2-7; no clear D gene. Germline CDR1 and CDR2: SGHDT and YYEEEE. CDR3 size: 14 residues. Written as DNA, the CDR3 is TGTGCCTGCAGCGAGACTGGGGTTCCCTACGAGCAGTACTCC. Translation gives CACSETGVPYEQYS.

V and J are TRBV29-1 and TRBJ2-3, with 8 bases that match TRBD2. V lost 7 bases and J lost 15; bases outside the gene matches: 15. The CDR3 extends over 12 amino acids. Germline loops: CDR1 SQVTM, CDR2 ANQGSEA. CDR3 bases: TGCAGCGCCGGACTAGCTACAGATAGGCAATATTTT. Protein sequence: CSAGLATDRQYF.

This clonotype was seen just once. One end of the junction does not line up with germline, which may come from a read error. The chain links TRBV12-3 or TRBV12-4 to TRBJ2-1, with D perhaps TRBD1 (6 bases). This CDR3 is 13 amino acids long. CDR3 DNA: TGTGCCAGCAGTTTCCAGGGGAGCAATGAGCAGATCTTC. This translates into CASSFQGSNEQIF.

Of note for this clonotype: Germline is not matched at one junction end, which may reflect a read error. V gene TRBV12-3 or TRBV12-4 combines with J gene TRBJ1-1; D is undetermined. The CDR3 loop spans 13 amino acids. For the CDR3, the DNA is TGTGACAGCAGTTTTGGGCGGAACATGGGCGCTTTCTTT. Amino acids: CDSSFGRNMGAFF.

Turning to this clonotype: Here the CDR3 omits its conserved ending phenylalanine or tryptophan, so a read error is the likely source. The rearrangement joins TRBV6-2 or TRBV6-3 to TRBJ1-2; D uncertain. Trimming removed 5 bases at V and 5 bases at J, with 21 bases between. The CDR3 contains 16 residues. Germline V gene data show CDR1 as MNHEY and CDR2 as SVGEGT. The CDR3 loop reads CASSPHQSGGAYGYTV. DNA of the CDR3: TGTGCCAGCAGTCCCCATCAATCGGGAGGCGCTTATGGCTACACCGTT.

A word on this clonotype: A read error may produce the germline difference seen at one junction end. The rearrangement joins TRBV20-1 to TRBJ1-1; D gene ambiguous. From germline, CDR1 is DFQATT and CDR2 SNEGSKA (reference sequence). The CDR3 covers 14 residues. CDR3 coding DNA: TGCAGTGCTTCACCTGCCGAATTGAATACTGAAGCTTTCTTT. Amino acid sequence: CSASPAELNTEAFF.

About this clonotype: The junction shows a germline mismatch at one end, possibly a read error. This chain connects TRBV20-1 to TRBJ2-1; 12 bases match TRBD2. In germline, CDR1 is DFQATT, CDR2 SNEGSKA (reference sequence). This CDR3 is built from 18 residues. CDR3 bases: TGCAATGCTAGAAAAACCCACGGACTAGCGGGACGCTACAATGAGCAGTTCTTC. Protein: CNARKTHGLAGRYNEQFF.

Worth noting for this clonotype: The CDR3 ends on some other residue instead of the conserved phenylalanine or tryptophan, so this is likely a read error. This rearrangement joins TRBV4-1 to TRBJ2-1, with 7 positions matching TRBD2. The CDR3 extends over 16 amino acids. Germline CDR1 and CDR2: MGHRA and YSYEKL. The CDR3 region is CASSQDSASGYNEQFL. In DNA, the CDR3 is TGCGCCAGCAGTCAAGATTCCGCTAGCGGTTACAATGAGCAGTTCCTC.

This sequence joins TRBV29-1 and TRBJ1-2; D is unresolved. Germline V gene sequence: CDR1 SQVTM, CDR2 ANQGSEA. Trimming pared 5 bases from V and 9 bases from J, leaving 13 bases between. This CDR3 has 11 amino acids. The CDR3 here is CSVKSSVSYTF. The CDR3 bases are TGCAGCGTTAAAAGTTCGGTTAGCTACACCTTC.

On this clonotype: Relative to the germline gene, one junction end is altered; a read error may explain this. The CDR3 is CNAQPTPEGVYSDQPQHF. In DNA form, the CDR3 reads TGCAATGCTCAACCTACCCCCGAGGGGGTTTATAGCGATCAGCCCCAGCATTTT. This chain uses TRBV20-1 with TRBJ1-5; the D gene is possibly TRBD1 (6 bases). Germline assignment: CDR1 DFQATT and CDR2 SNEGSKA (reference sequence). This CDR3 region has 18 residues.

With respect to this clonotype: Since no conserved phenylalanine or tryptophan closes the CDR3, a read error is the likely cause. J is TRBJ2-7 and V is TRBV5-6; D could derive from TRBD1 or TRBD2 (5 bases each). Germline V lookup: CDR1 SGHDT, CDR2 YYEEEE. CDR3 length equals 12 residues. This CDR3 is CATSYWGTEQYY. The CDR3 coding sequence is TGTGCCACCAGCTACTGGGGGACCGAGCAGTACTAC.

This clonotype came up once. At one end, the junction sequence differs from germline, possibly due to a read error. V is TRBV4-3 and J is TRBJ2-3; D perhaps matches TRBD1 (6 bases). Germline loops: CDR1 LGHNA, CDR2 YSLEER. The CDR3 consists of 14 residues. CDR3 DNA sequence: TGCGCCAGCAGTCAGGGGCCTTTCACAGACATGCAGAATTTT. Amino acids: CASSQGPFTDMQNF.